One and the same sample provided the 18 T cell receptor beta chains below, sequenced in a study of blood T cell repertoires in COVID-19. The data were produced by immunoSEQ multiplex PCR, yet TCRdb's version contains in-frame clones alone and is incomplete. The table lists around 200,000 clones, less than 90% of them singletons, with 1.5% to 2% in the top ten. The specimen was peripheral blood. These receptors all come from a man aged 40-49 years with active or convalescent COVID-19.

This chain connects TRBV7-9 to TRBJ1-2, with D unclear. The germline V gene encodes CDR1 SEHNR and CDR2 FQNEAQ (reference sequence). Trimming removed 4 bases from V and 4 bases from J, with 22 bases in between. The CDR3 loop spans 17 amino acids. The chain's CDR3 is CASSYLPGKVGSYGYTF. The CDR3 DNA reads as TGTGCCAGCAGCTACCTCCCGGGTAAAGTCGGGTCCTATGGCTACACCTTC.

The gene calls are TRBV11-2 and TRBJ1-6; maybe TRBD1 (6 bases). Looked up from germline, CDR1 is SGHAT and CDR2 is FQNNGV. V shed 5 bases and J shed 2 bases, with 16 bases lying between them. The CDR3 covers 17 residues. The CDR3 nucleotides read TGTGCCAGCAGCCCCAGGTTGGGGGCTCCCTATAATTCACCCCTCCACTTT. It codes for CASSPRLGAPYNSPLHF.

This rearrangement joins TRBV19 to TRBJ2-5; D is unresolved. The CDR3 runs to 12 residues. Germline V lookup: CDR1 LNHDA, CDR2 SQIVND (reference sequence). Trimming left V 3 bases short and J 9 bases short, with 11 bases between. The CDR3, as DNA: TGTGCCAGTAGTATTGGAGCATCGGCCCAGTACTTC. It specifies CASSIGASAQYF.

The chain employs TRBV30 and TRBJ2-7, with D possibly TRBD1 on 6 matching bases. This CDR3 has 12 residues. CDR1 and CDR2 (germline): GTSNPN, SVGIG (reference sequence). With 4 bases removed from V and 5 bases from J, the gap between germline ends came to 12 bases. Written as DNA, the CDR3 is TGTGCCTGGAATACAGGGAGCCACGAGCAGTACTTC. Its protein product is CAWNTGSHEQYF.

The rearrangement links TRBV2 to TRBJ1-1, with 7 bases matching TRBD1. The length of the CDR3 is 13 residues. V was clipped by 9 bases and J by 3 bases; unmatched bases: 7. The germline V gene has CDR1 SNHLY and CDR2 FYNNEI. CDR3 coding DNA: TGTGCCAGTATCGACAGGGATTACACTGAAGCTTTCTTT. This gives the protein CASIDRDYTEAFF.

The chain has TRBV18 and TRBJ1-3; D might be TRBD1 (5 bases). CDR3 length: 17 residues. CDR1 and CDR2 (germline): KGHSH, LQKENI. Between the trimmed V and J ends, which lost 3 bases and 4 bases, there was a span of 19 bases. CDR3 sequence reads: CASSPWDQTRAGNTIYF. The CDR3 nucleotides read TGTGCCAGCTCACCTTGGGACCAGACTAGAGCAGGAAACACCATATATTTT.

The J gene is TRBJ2-1, the V gene TRBV7-2, with 7 bases matching TRBD2. Germline CDR1 and CDR2: SGHTA and FQGNSA. The CDR3 runs to 13 residues. The junction had 2 bases not matched to a gene; V was cut back by 8 bases and J by 1 base. As DNA, the CDR3 is TGTGCCAGCCTAGCGGCGTCCTACAATGAGCAGTTCTTC. It specifies CASLAASYNEQFF.

The rearrangement uses TRBV6-2 or TRBV6-3 and TRBJ1-2; TRBD1 matches at 7 bases. CDR3 length equals 15 residues. V lost 0 bases to trimming and J lost 3 bases; unmatched junction nucleotides: 4. The germline CDR1 and CDR2 sequences are MNHEY and SVGEGT. The CDR3, as DNA: TGTGCCAGCAGTTACTCCGCTACAGGGGACTATGGCTACACCTTC. This encodes CASSYSATGDYGYTF.

The DNA for the CDR3 is TGTGCCAGCAGCCATAACAGGGTGCATGGCTACACCTTC. Its protein is CASSHNRVHGYTF. The rearrangement joins TRBV7-8 to TRBJ1-2; D is perhaps TRBD1 (6 bases). V lost 5 bases to trimming and J lost 6 bases, with 13 bases between them. Germline V gives CDR1 SGHVS, CDR2 FQNEAQ. The CDR3 consists of 13 residues. Supplemented by reference TRBV7-8 and TRBJ1-2, the full variable domain reads GAGVSQSPRYKVAKRGQDVALRCDPISGHVSLFWYQQALGQGPEFLTYFQNEAQLDKSGLPSDRFFAERPEGSVSTLKIQRTQQEDSAVYLCASSHNRVHGYTFGSGTRLTVV.

The J gene is TRBJ1-5, the V gene TRBV6-5; weak D call: TRBD1 (6 bases). V dropped 7 bases and J dropped 0 bases, with 13 bases sitting between them. Germline-derived CDR1 and CDR2 are MNHEY and SVGAGI. The CDR3 is 15 residues long. The CDR3 DNA follows: TGTGCCAGCATGAGGGGGACCTATAGCAATCAGCCCCAGCATTTT. This codes for CASMRGTYSNQPQHF.

The J gene is TRBJ2-5, the V gene TRBV12-3 or TRBV12-4; 7 bases align to TRBD2. This CDR3 comprises 13 residues. J lost 3 bases, V lost 3 bases, and 1 base had no gene match. The CDR3 DNA reads as TGTGCCAGCAGTTTCAGCGGGAAAGAGACCCAGTACTTC. Amino acid sequence: CASSFSGKETQYF.

This chain uses TRBV12-3 or TRBV12-4 with TRBJ2-5; D is ambiguous. The V gene lost 5 bases and the J gene lost 0 bases, with 7 bases spanning the gap. The length of the CDR3 is 13 residues. The CDR3 bases are TGTGCCAGCAGTCAGAACAACCAAGAGACCCAGTACTTC. Its protein product is CASSQNNQETQYF.

The chain combines TRBV30 with TRBJ2-1; 11 bases fit TRBD2. CDR1 is GTSNPN and CDR2 is SVGIG in the germline V gene (reference sequence). Losses at the gene ends were 3 bases for V and 10 bases for J; bases not matched to a gene: 11. This CDR3 spans 15 amino acids. DNA of the CDR3: TGTGCCTGGAGCCAAAGACTAGCGGGAACCAGGGAGCAGTTCTTC. Its translation: CAWSQRLAGTREQFF. Full variable domain (missing parts from reference TRBV30 and TRBJ2-1): SQTIHQWPATLVQPVGSPLSLECTVEGTSNPNLYWYRQAAGRGLQLLFYSVGIGQISSEVPQNLSASRPQDRQFILSSKKLLLSDSGFYLCAWSQRLAGTREQFFGPGTRLTVL.

The CDR3 bases are TGTGCCAGCAGGGTCTTCAGTTCACCCCTCCACTTT. Its translation: CASRVFSSPLHF. The chain uses TRBV2 and TRBJ1-6; D remains unclear. Trimming cost V 6 bases and J 9 bases, with 9 bases left between them. The CDR3 is 12 amino acids. Per germline, CDR1 SNHLY and CDR2 FYNNEI.

This clone was seen just once. This rearrangement joins TRBV5-1 to TRBJ1-2; D ambiguous. Trimming removed 0 bases at V and 4 bases at J, with 4 bases between. CDR3 length: 12 residues. The germline V gene has CDR1 SGHRS and CDR2 YFSETQ. The CDR3, as DNA: TGCGCCAGCAGCTTGGAGAGCTATGGCTACACCTTC. This sequence encodes CASSLESYGYTF.

To note about this clone: One end of the junction does not line up with germline, which may come from a read error. The V gene is TRBV7-9, the J gene TRBJ2-5; D is possibly TRBD1 (6 bases). Germline V CDR1 and CDR2: SEHNR, FQNEAQ (reference sequence). The CDR3 covers 15 residues. The CDR3 is CASGLTGHLGETQYF. In DNA form, the CDR3 reads TGTGCCAGCGGCTTGACGGGACACCTTGGGGAGACCCAGTACTTC.

This clone was seen ten or more times. At the DNA level, this CDR3 is encoded by other sequences in the same sample as well. The CDR3 DNA sequence: TGTGCCAGCAGCCCGGGCACTGAAGCTTTCTTT. Its translation: CASSPGTEAFF. The chain recombines TRBV7-9 with TRBJ1-1, with unresolved D. This CDR3 region has 11 residues. V shed 5 bases and J shed 4 bases, with 5 bases lying between them. Germline CDR1 SEHNR, CDR2 FQNEAQ (reference sequence).

The V call is TRBV30, the J call TRBJ1-2, with a weak D call TRBD1 (6 bases). Germline-derived CDR1 and CDR2 are GTSNPN and SVGIG (reference sequence). V lost 5 bases, J lost 4 bases, and 14 bases lay in between. The CDR3 covers 13 residues. The CDR3 coding sequence is TGTGCCTGGGTAATTACAGGGAGCTATGGCTACACCTTC. Translated, it gives CAWVITGSYGYTF.